This TCR beta chain comes out of a study of CD8+ T cells in alopecia areata. Across the study: The drug, oral tofacitinib, was given to treated patients at 5 to 10 mg twice daily.

The germline V gene encodes CDR1 MDHEN and CDR2 SYDVKM. V shed 3 bases and J shed 0 bases, with 11 bases lying between them. CDR3 size: 15 residues. Treatment noted: oral pan-JAK inhibitor, 5-10 mg twice daily. Following RNA extraction, reverse transcription yielded cDNA that acted as the sequencing template. Data came from immunoSEQ multiplex PCR; TCRdb stores just in-frame clones and leaves some out. The table records 100,000 to 150,000 clones, approximately 60% of them present only once. The TCR sequence derives from a human donor with alopecia areata. The chain is built from TRBV28 and TRBJ1-1, with D hard to call. Specimen: CD4+ T cells sorted from blood, collected at week 4, from a patient treated with tofacitinib. The CDR3 region is CASSFPGQVNTEAFF. CDR3 nucleotides: TGTGCCAGCAGTTTCCCGGGTCAGGTGAACACTGAAGCTTTCTTT.